Each of the 5 T cell receptor beta chains below was sequenced from the same sample in a study of T cells in pancreatic ductal adenocarcinoma. The selected patients with pancreatic ductal adenocarcinoma had surgery but no neoadjuvant therapy. Sequencing used immunoSEQ multiplex PCR; TCRdb keeps in-frame clones, though not all of them. The table lists 100,000 or so clones, about 95% of them singletons. The sample comprised PBMCs. These receptor sequences come from a human donor with pancreatic ductal adenocarcinoma.

J is TRBJ2-7 and V is TRBV30; 9 positions match TRBD2. There are 14 residues in the CDR3. CDR1 is GTSNPN and CDR2 is SVGIG in the germline V gene (reference sequence). The ends lost 1 base at V and 4 bases at J; junction bases unmatched: 5. The CDR3 DNA follows: TGTGCCTGGAGTGATAGCGGGGGCTTATACGAGCAGTACTTC. It is translated as CAWSDSGGLYEQYF.

This clone was seen only once. The chain has TRBV7-9 and TRBJ2-1, with TRBD1 as a possible D gene (5 bases). V lost 5 bases to trimming and J lost 3 bases, with 14 bases between them. The CDR3 runs to 15 residues. CDR1 and CDR2 (germline): SEHNR, FQNEAQ (reference sequence). The CDR3 loop reads CASSLSSDNYNEQFF. The CDR3 nucleotides are TGTGCCAGCAGCCTTAGTTCGGACAACTACAATGAGCAGTTCTTC.

The chain couples TRBV7-3 to TRBJ2-1, with 13 nucleotides matching TRBD2. Germline V gene lookup returns CDR1 SGHTA and CDR2 FQGTGA. The junction had 10 bases not matched to a gene; V was cut back by 5 bases and J by 9 bases. The CDR3 has 16 amino acids. CDR3 residues: CASSLIGLAGASEQFF. Here the CDR3 DNA reads TGTGCCAGCAGCCTTATAGGACTAGCGGGAGCAAGTGAGCAGTTCTTC.

The chain uses TRBV5-4 and TRBJ1-4; tentative D call: TRBD1 (5 bases). V was cut by 3 bases and J by 0 bases, with 9 bases left in between. The CDR3 consists of 15 residues. Germline V gene sequence: CDR1 SGHNT, CDR2 YYREEE (reference sequence). CDR3 DNA: TGTGCCAGCAGCTGGGGGGGATCAACTAATGAAAAACTGTTTTTT. Its translation is CASSWGGSTNEKLFF.

The CDR3 coding sequence is TGTGCCACCAGCAGAGAAGAGACAGCCGCTGGGGCTTTCTTT. Its protein product is CATSREETAAGAFF. V is TRBV15 and J is TRBJ1-1; the D gene is possibly TRBD1 (5 bases). CDR1 and CDR2 (germline): LNHNV, YYDKDF (reference sequence). V gave up 0 bases and J gave up 11 bases, with 16 bases separating them. The CDR3 runs to 14 residues.